This TCR beta chain was recorded in a study of T cells in Graves' hyperthyroidism and ophthalmopathy. CDR1 and CDR2 from the germline V gene are PRHDT and FYEKMQ (reference sequence). The trim removed 1 base at V and 9 bases at J, leaving 3 bases unmatched. CDR3 length equals 12 residues. TCR beta CDR3 regions were amplified from RNA. Primed by the HTBI set, a first-round RT-PCR was run on the TCR CDR3. From the multiplex PCR reads, TCRdb called clonotypes with MiXCR, one entry per CDR3 protein. The repertoire holds over 700,000 distinct CDR3 sequences, more than 30% seen once, with approximately 10% in the top ten. In its sample, this clonotype was seen many times.

This clonotype was obtained from a man aged 18 to 30 with Graves' hyperthyroidism. This sequence joins TRBV13 and TRBJ2-7, with 7 bases matching TRBD2. What was sequenced was blood. This CDR3 reads CASSLAGGWQYF. DNA for the CDR3: TGTGCCAGCAGCTTAGCGGGAGGATGGCAGTACTTC.